This T cell receptor beta chain emerged from a study of early T cells in non-severe SARS-CoV-2 infection. This clonotype has ten or more counts. J lost 6 bases, V lost 3 bases, and 10 bases had no gene match. The CDR3 loop spans 16 amino acids. From germline, CDR1 is DFQATT and CDR2 SNEGSKA (reference sequence). TCRdb itself ran the 5' RACE reads through MiXCR, one entry per CDR3 protein. This table has roughly 25,000 distinct CDR3 sequences, about 4% appearing once. The origin of this receptor is an adult who was a healthcare worker with PCR-confirmed SARS-CoV-2 infection or an uninfected control (not recorded which). Sequenced material: whole blood. The V call is TRBV20-1, the J call TRBJ2-2; TRBD2 aligns across 10 bases. CDR3 nucleotide sequence: TGCAGTGCTAGTGGAGCGTGGCTAGCGGGAGCCGGGGAGCTGTTTTTT. Amino acids: CSASGAWLAGAGELFF.